This TCR beta chain is from a study of T cells in women clearing cervical HPV infection. Background on the study: Controls were women whose single incident HPV16 infection cleared within 12 months without precancer or cancer. HLA type could not be excluded as a confounder.

This CDR3 has 15 amino acids. CDR1 and CDR2 (germline): LNHDA, SQIVND (reference sequence). Trimming pared 1 base from V and 5 bases from J, leaving 11 bases between. Assay: immunoSEQ multiplex PCR; the TCRdb copy retains only in-frame clones and omits some. The listing records roughly 25,000 clones. As for this clone: The read gets to within 3 residues of the CDR3 end, and the germline J gene fills in the rest.

The origin of this receptor is a woman between 18 and 70 years old with a cervical HPV16 infection that either progressed to CIN3+ or cleared (not recorded which). The genes are TRBV19 and TRBJ2-2; possible D gene TRBD2, 5 bases. Sequencing was carried out using blood buffy coat. CDR3 bases read: TGTGCCAGTAGTATAGGGACGGGGATGACCGGGGAG. This codes for CASSIGTGMTGE. The complete CDR3 reads CASSIGTGMTGELFF.